Listed below are T cell receptor beta chains from one sample, sequenced in a study of metastatic and nonmetastatic thyroid tumors. TCRdb re-analyzed the PCR reads through MiXCR. The sample carries over 9,000 clones, around 40% recorded once. The specimen sequenced was tumor tissue. The receptors come from a female donor with papillary thyroid cancer or a benign thyroid nodule (not recorded which). Some clones in this sample may be carry-over from other donors' samples. The CDR3 runs from the conserved cysteine through the conserved F or W. D genes are given only for firm matches. Not all rows give a size; the values are once, few, many and, for expanded clones, a class.

V: TRBV5-1
J: TRBJ1-1
D: -
size: few
CDR3: CASSLWPGNTEAFF
DNA: TGCGCCAGCAGCTTGTGGCCGGGGAACACTGAAGCTTTCTTT

V: TRBV20-1
J: TRBJ1-1
D: TRBD1
size: -
CDR3: CSASRGQSNTEAFF
DNA: TGCAGTGCTTCACGGGGACAGTCGAACACTGAAGCTTTCTTT

V: TRBV12-3/TRBV12-4
J: TRBJ1-5
D: -
size: -
CDR3: CASSLVPGSQPQHF
DNA: TGTGCCAGCAGTTTGGTTCCCGGGTCTCAGCCCCAGCATTTT

V: TRBV24-1
J: TRBJ2-2
D: TRBD2
size: few
CDR3: CATSANWRGRSGELFF
DNA: TGTGCCACCAGTGCAAATTGGCGGGGGAGATCCGGGGAGCTGTTTTTT

V: TRBV12-3/TRBV12-4
J: TRBJ1-2
D: TRBD1
size: -
CDR3: CASSLGTGGPEGYTF
DNA: TGTGCCAGCAGCCTAGGGACAGGGGGGCCTGAAGGCTACACCTTC

V: TRBV19
J: TRBJ1-4
D: -
size: large
CDR3: CASSPQQEKLFF
DNA: TGTGCCAGTAGCCCCCAACAGGAAAAACTGTTTTTT

V: TRBV10-2
J: TRBJ1-1
D: TRBD1
size: few
CDR3: CASRPQGAAMNTEAFF
DNA: TGCGCCAGCAGGCCACAGGGGGCGGCGATGAACACTGAAGCTTTCTTT

V: TRBV6-1
J: TRBJ1-3
D: -
size: -
CDR3: CASRQGGSGNTIYF
DNA: TGTGCCAGCAGACAGGGTGGCTCTGGAAACACCATATATTTT

V: TRBV5-1
J: TRBJ2-2
D: -
size: -
CDR3: CASSLHIPNTGELFF
DNA: TGCGCCAGCAGCTTGCATATCCCGAACACCGGGGAGCTGTTTTTT

V: TRBV19
J: TRBJ2-3
D: TRBD1
size: -
CDR3: CASSRGQGFSTDTQYF
DNA: TGTGCCAGTAGTAGAGGACAGGGGTTTAGCACAGATACGCAGTATTTT

V: TRBV5-1
J: TRBJ1-2
D: TRBD1
size: once
CDR3: CASSSGQGANYGYTF
DNA: TGCGCCAGCAGCTCTGGACAGGGAGCTAACTATGGCTACACCTTC

V: TRBV2
J: TRBJ2-1
D: -
size: few
CDR3: CASCVIGEQFF
DNA: TGTGCCAGCTGTGTAATCGGTGAGCAGTTCTTC

V: TRBV20-1
J: TRBJ2-7
D: -
size: few
CDR3: CSARDSLGGAFSYEQYF
DNA: TGCAGTGCTAGAGATAGCCTTGGTGGGGCCTTCTCCTACGAGCAGTACTTC

V: TRBV11-3
J: TRBJ2-1
D: -
size: -
CDR3: CASSLVRNEQFF
DNA: TGTGCCAGCAGCTTAGTTCGGAATGAGCAGTTCTTC

V: TRBV6-1
J: TRBJ2-6
D: -
size: few
CDR3: CASSETGAGANVLTF
DNA: TGTGCCAGCAGTGAAACCGGGGCTGGGGCCAACGTCCTGACTTTC

V: TRBV11-3
J: TRBJ2-5
D: TRBD1
size: -
CDR3: CASSFRGPGETQYF
DNA: TGTGCCAGCAGCTTCAGGGGGCCCGGGGAGACCCAGTACTTC

V: TRBV6-1
J: TRBJ2-5
D: TRBD1
size: -
CDR3: CASSPGQGWYNEQLF
DNA: TGTGCCAGCAGTCCAGGACAGGGGTGGTACAATGAGCAGCTCTTC

V: TRBV6-1
J: TRBJ2-2
D: TRBD1
size: -
CDR3: CASSGQANTGELFF
DNA: TGTGCCAGCAGCGGACAGGCCAACACCGGGGAGCTGTTTTTT

V: TRBV6-5
J: TRBJ1-1
D: -
size: few
CDR3: CASSYRRGQHEAFF
DNA: TGTGCCAGCAGTTACAGGAGGGGCCAACATGAAGCTTTCTTT

V: TRBV28
J: TRBJ1-6
D: TRBD1
size: -
CDR3: CASRQTGRDSPLHF
DNA: TGTGCCAGCAGGCAGACAGGGCGAGATTCACCCCTCCACTTT

V: TRBV11-2
J: TRBJ2-7
D: TRBD2
size: -
CDR3: CASSSGGLSYEQYF
DNA: TGTGCCAGCAGCTCGGGGGGACTTTCCTACGAGCAGTACTTC

V: TRBV28
J: TRBJ2-1
D: -
size: -
CDR3: CASSFLLSSYNEQFF
DNA: TGTGCCAGCAGTTTTCTCCTAAGCTCCTACAATGAGCAGTTCTTC

V: TRBV6-1
J: TRBJ1-2
D: -
size: few
CDR3: CASSEVREYGYTF
DNA: TGTGCCAGCAGTGAAGTTCGGGAGTATGGCTACACCTTC

V: TRBV20-1
J: TRBJ1-1
D: -
size: few
CDR3: CSARTIGGPEAFF
DNA: TGCAGTGCTAGAACTATCGGGGGGCCTGAAGCTTTCTTT

V: TRBV7-3
J: TRBJ2-3
D: -
size: once
CDR3: CASSSQPSGNGDTQYF
DNA: TGTGCCAGCAGCTCCCAGCCGTCCGGGAATGGAGATACGCAGTATTTT

V: TRBV7-2
J: TRBJ1-5
D: -
size: -
CDR3: CASSLGQGKSNQPQHF
DNA: TGTGCCAGCAGCTTAGGGCAGGGGAAAAGCAATCAGCCCCAGCATTTT